The source of this TCR beta chain is a study of blood T cell repertoires in COVID-19. The CDR3 runs 18 residues. The V gene end was trimmed by 4 bases and the J gene end by 0 bases; junction bases not matched to a gene: 12. The germline V gene has CDR1 SGHVS and CDR2 FQNEAQ. Clones were sequenced by immunoSEQ multiplex PCR, and TCRdb holds only the in-frame ones, with some missing. The table shows roughly 150,000 clones, with 78% occurring only once. Sequencing was performed on PBMCs or T cells enriched from blood (not recorded which). The genes are TRBV7-8 and TRBJ1-5; 7 bases are shared with TRBD1. The clonotype originates from a woman between 45 and 65 years old who had recovered from COVID-19. CDR3 sequence (DNA): TGTGCCAGCAGCTCAGTCCCGGGACAGAGAATTAGCAATCAGCCCCAGCATTTT. It yields the protein CASSSVPGQRISNQPQHF.